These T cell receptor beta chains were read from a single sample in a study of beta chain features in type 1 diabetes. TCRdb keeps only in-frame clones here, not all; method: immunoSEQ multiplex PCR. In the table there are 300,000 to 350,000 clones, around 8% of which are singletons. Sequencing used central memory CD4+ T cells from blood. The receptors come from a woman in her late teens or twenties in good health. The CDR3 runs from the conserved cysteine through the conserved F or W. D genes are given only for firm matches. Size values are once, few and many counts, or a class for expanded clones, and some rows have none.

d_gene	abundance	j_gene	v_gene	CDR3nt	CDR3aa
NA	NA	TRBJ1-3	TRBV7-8	TGTGCCAGCAGCTCGGCGTACAGGAGGACTGGAAACACCATATATTTT	CASSSAYRRTGNTIYF
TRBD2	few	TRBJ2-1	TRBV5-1	TGCGCCAGCGGCCTCTTGGCTAGCGGGAACAATGAGCAGTTCTTC	CASGLLASGNNEQFF
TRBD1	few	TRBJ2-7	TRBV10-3	TGTGCCACCGACAGGGGTATGACCTACGAGCAGTACTTC	CATDRGMTYEQYF
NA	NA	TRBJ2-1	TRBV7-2	TGTGCCAGCAGCTTAACGGCTCAAAATGAGCAGTTCTTC	CASSLTAQNEQFF
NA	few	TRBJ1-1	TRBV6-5	TGTGCCAGCAGTTGGGGACAACGCCCTGAAGCTTTCTTT	CASSWGQRPEAFF
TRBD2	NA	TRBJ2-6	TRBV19	TGTGCCAGTAGTAGGCAGCGGGAGACGACCGGGGCCAACGTCCTGACTTTC	CASSRQRETTGANVLTF
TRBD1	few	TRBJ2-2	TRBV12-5	TGTGCTAGTGGCCCCCAGGGGGCGAACACCGGGGAGCTGTTTTTT	CASGPQGANTGELFF
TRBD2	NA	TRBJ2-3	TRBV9	TGTGCCAGCAGCCTCGGGCGAGGGACTAGCACAGATACACAGTATTTT	CASSLGRGTSTDTQYF
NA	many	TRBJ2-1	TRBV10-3	TGTGCCAGTAACGTCGCGACGGGACCCCTCGATGAGCAGTTCTTC	CASNVATGPLDEQFF
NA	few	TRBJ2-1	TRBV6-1	TGTGCCAGCAGTGAACGGAGTGTTGATGAGCAGTTCTTC	CASSERSVDEQFF
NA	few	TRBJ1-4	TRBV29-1	TGCAGCGTTGACGAGGCAGAAAAACTGTTTTTT	CSVDEAEKLFF
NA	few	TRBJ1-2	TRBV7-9	TGTGCCAGCAGCTTAGGGACGGATCCCATCTATGGCTACACCTTC	CASSLGTDPIYGYTF